Following are 9 T cell receptor beta chains from one sample sequenced in a study of T cells in women clearing cervical HPV infection. Here immunoSEQ multiplex PCR was the method, and the copy in TCRdb shows in-frame clones only, minus some. The listing contains under 20,000 clones. Sample: blood buffy coat. All receptors derive from a woman aged 18 to 75 with a cervical HPV16 infection that either progressed to CIN3+ or cleared (not recorded which).

This clone shows up as medium-sized by frequency. The CDR3 is CASSPGTGTDTQYF. CDR3 DNA (partial): TGTGCCAGCAGCCCAGGGACAGGCACAGATACG. The chain combines TRBV7-2 with TRBJ2-3, with 7 nucleotides matching TRBD1. The CDR3 goes on 3 residues after the read ends, and that part is filled in from the germline J gene. Germline loops: CDR1 SGHTA, CDR2 FQGNSA. This CDR3 contains 14 residues. The J segment lost 1 base and the V segment lost 5 bases, leaving 3 bases of the junction unmatched.

As concerns this clone: The read gets to within 3 residues of the CDR3 end, and the germline J gene fills in the rest. The chain uses TRBV5-5 and TRBJ2-1, with a tentative D call TRBD2 (5 bases). The CDR3 is made up of 13 amino acids. V lost 4 bases and J lost 9, with 14 bases in between. Per germline, CDR1 SGHKS and CDR2 YYEKEE (reference sequence). CDR3 region: CASSPAVEGEQFF. CDR3 bases read: TGTGCCAGCAGCCCCGCCGTTGAGGGTGAG.

About this clone itself: The read gets to within 3 residues of the CDR3 end, and the germline J gene fills in the rest. The chain uses TRBV6-2 or TRBV6-3 and TRBJ1-2, with 8 bases that match TRBD1. The length of the CDR3 is 14 residues. V shed 6 bases, J shed 2 bases, and the junction held 5 bases outside the gene matches. CDR1 and CDR2 from the germline V gene are MNHEY and SVGEGT. Here the CDR3 reads CASSRTGPNYGYTF. The DNA read from the CDR3 is TGTGCCAGCAGCCGGACAGGGCCGAACTATGGC.

About this clone itself: Read data end 3 residues before the CDR3 end; the end is taken from the germline J gene. The chain carries TRBV12-3 or TRBV12-4 and TRBJ2-5; D gene uncertain. The CDR3 sequence is 12 residues long. Trimming pared 3 bases from V and 5 bases from J, leaving 7 bases between. The sequenced CDR3 bases are TGTGCCAGCAGTTTTGTCCGGGAGACC. This gives the protein CASSFVRET. The CDR3 in full is CASSFVRETQYF.

Comment on this clone: The CDR3 end lies 3 residues beyond the end of the read and is filled in from the germline J gene. V and J are TRBV2 and TRBJ2-1; 12 bases are shared with TRBD2. V shed 7 bases and J 6 bases; nucleotides not matched to a gene: 4. The CDR3 spans 14 residues. Per the germline V gene, CDR1 is SNHLY and CDR2 is FYNNEI. The CDR3 sequence is CASTSSGGVNEQFF. The part of the CDR3 DNA that was read is TGTGCCAGCACTTCTAGCGGGGGGGTCAATGAG.

As to this clone: The CDR3 goes on 3 residues after the read ends, and that part is filled in from the germline J gene. This chain uses TRBV23-1 with TRBJ1-5; tentative D call: TRBD1 (5 bases). TRBV23-1 falls under the ORF class, with uncertain function. V dropped 4 bases and J dropped 5 bases, with 18 bases sitting between them. The CDR3 length is 16 residues. CDR3 bases read: TGCGCCAGCAGTCCGACGGACACGGCGGACGATCAGCCC. Amino acid sequence: CASSPTDTADDQP. The full CDR3 reads CASSPTDTADDQPQHF.

Notes on this clone: The read halts 3 residues ahead of the CDR3 end, with the missing end drawn from the germline J gene. This rearrangement joins TRBV7-3 to TRBJ1-5; 7 bases fit TRBD1. V shed 5 bases and J 4 bases; nucleotides not matched to a gene: 2. This CDR3 is 13 amino acids long. Germline-derived CDR1 and CDR2 are SGHTA and FQGTGA. The DNA read from the CDR3 is TGTGCCAGCAGCAGGGGGCCGAATCAGCCC. Protein sequence: CASSRGPNQP. The whole CDR3 sequence is CASSRGPNQPQHF. Full variable domain (rest looked up from reference TRBV7-3 and TRBJ1-5): GAGVSQTPSNKVTEKGKYVELRCDPISGHTALYWYRQSLGQGPEFLIYFQGTGAADDSGLPNDRFFAVRPEGSVSTLKIQRTERGDSAVYLCASSRGPNQPQHFGDGTRLSIL.

With regard to this clone: The observed sequence ends 3 residues before the CDR3 terminus, with the missing tail filled in from the germline J gene. V is TRBV5-1 and J is TRBJ1-4, with D tentatively TRBD1 (6 bases). The CDR3 runs 15 residues. Germline-derived CDR1 and CDR2 are SGHRS and YFSETQ. Trimming removed 0 bases at V and 5 bases at J, with 11 bases between. CDR3 protein: CASSLAGQPNEKLFF. The covered CDR3 bases are TGCGCCAGCAGCTTGGCCGGACAGCCAAATGAAAAA.

Here the CDR3 reads CSARDPLTGANSPLHF. Partial CDR3 DNA: TGCAGTGCTAGAGATCCATTGACAGGGGCCAATTCACCC. The V and J genes are TRBV20-1 and TRBJ1-6; 8 bases are a match to TRBD1. The read finishes 3 residues shy of the CDR3 end, and the germline J gene is used to complete it. Trimming cost V 0 bases and J 7 bases; bases outside gene matches: 8. This CDR3 is 16 amino acids long. CDR1 and CDR2 from the germline V gene are DFQATT and SNEGSKA (reference sequence).